The 19 T cell receptor beta chains listed next were all sequenced from one sample in a study of CD8+ T cells in alopecia areata. Investigators isolated RNA and reverse transcribed it into cDNA to act as the sequencing template. The protocol was immunoSEQ multiplex PCR, while the TCRdb copy is restricted to in-frame clones and leaves out a portion. The table has roughly 250,000 clones, roughly two thirds seen once. This specimen consisted of CD4+ T cells sorted from blood, obtained at week 0. The receptors originated from a human donor with alopecia areata.

V is TRBV9 and J is TRBJ1-2; TRBD1 is a possible D gene (5 bases). The germline gives CDR1 SGDLS, CDR2 YYNGEE. The CDR3 runs 14 residues. With 1 base removed from V and 4 bases from J, the gap between germline ends came to 11 bases. CDR3: CASSVLTEAYGYTF. Here the CDR3 DNA reads TGTGCCAGCAGCGTATTGACAGAGGCCTATGGCTACACCTTC.

V gene TRBV29-1 combines with J gene TRBJ1-1, with D hard to call. Trimming took 3 bases from V and 10 from J, leaving 12 bases between them. Germline V gene sequence: CDR1 SQVTM, CDR2 ANQGSEA. CDR3 size: 11 residues. The CDR3 sequence: CSVDLGYSAFF. DNA for the CDR3: TGCAGCGTTGATTTGGGTTACTCAGCTTTCTTT.

This clone was counted a few times. This chain uses TRBV11-2 with TRBJ2-7, with D tentatively TRBD2 (5 bases). Germline V gene sequence: CDR1 SGHAT, CDR2 FQNNGV. Deletions cut 5 bases from V and 3 bases from J, with 17 bases between. The CDR3 has 15 residues. CDR3 DNA: TGTGCCAGCAGCCCCAGGACCGGGATCAACTACGAGCAGTACTTC. It encodes CASSPRTGINYEQYF.

The chain is built from TRBV30 and TRBJ1-1; D may be TRBD1 (5 bases). Deletions cut 7 bases from V and 4 bases from J, with 13 bases between. This CDR3 is 12 amino acids long. CDR1 is GTSNPN and CDR2 is SVGIG in the germline V gene (reference sequence). This CDR3 is CASLRQSTEAFF. The DNA for the CDR3 is TGTGCCTCGTTAAGACAGAGCACTGAAGCTTTCTTT.

The gene calls are TRBV14 and TRBJ2-5; TRBD1 is a possible D gene (5 bases). This CDR3 is built from 17 residues. Germline CDR1 and CDR2: SGHDN and FVKESK. The V end was cut by 0 bases, the J end by 0 bases, with 14 bases between. The CDR3 sequence is CASSQDLRTRDQETQYF. In DNA form, the CDR3 reads TGTGCCAGCAGCCAAGATTTGAGGACCAGGGACCAAGAGACCCAGTACTTC.

The chain joins TRBV29-1 to TRBJ1-5; TRBD1 might be the D (6 bases). Trimming removed 3 bases at V and 3 bases at J, with 12 bases between. CDR3 size: 14 residues. Germline assignment: CDR1 SQVTM and CDR2 ANQGSEA. This CDR3 reads CSVEGAGHNQPQHF. The CDR3 nucleotides read TGCAGCGTTGAGGGGGCTGGCCACAATCAGCCCCAGCATTTT. Full variable domain (remainder filled in from reference TRBV29-1 and TRBJ1-5): SAVISQKPSRDICQRGTSLTIQCQVDSQVTMMFWYRQQPGQSLTLIATANQGSEATYESGFVIDKFPISRPNLTFSTLTVSNMSPEDSSIYLCSVEGAGHNQPQHFGDGTRLSIL.

This clone is a singleton in its sample. V is TRBV6-6 and J is TRBJ2-5; D is undetermined. V was cut by 2 bases and J by 4 bases, with 17 bases left in between. Germline CDR1 is MNHNY and CDR2 is SVGAGI (reference sequence). The CDR3 runs 16 residues. The CDR3: CASSYPPVRLGETQYF. The CDR3 nucleotides are TGTGCCAGCAGTTACCCCCCTGTGCGGCTTGGAGAGACCCAGTACTTC.

This chain joins TRBV11-2 and TRBJ1-6, with 7 bases lining up with TRBD1. This CDR3 has 15 amino acids. The germline CDR1 and CDR2 sequences are SGHAT and FQNNGV. J was trimmed by 10 bases and V by 1 base; bases with no gene match: 7. CDR3 sequence reads: CASSLVRQGKSPLHF. CDR3 nucleotides: TGTGCCAGCAGCTTAGTCCGACAGGGAAAATCACCCCTCCACTTT.

V gene TRBV18 combines with J gene TRBJ1-1, with D uncertain. The CDR3 contains 13 residues. Per germline, CDR1 KGHSH and CDR2 LQKENI. Trimming stripped 4 bases from V and 0 bases from J, with 6 bases between. CDR3 DNA sequence: TGTGCCAGCTCACACGAGATGAACACTGAAGCTTTCTTT. It specifies CASSHEMNTEAFF.

This chain joins TRBV29-1 and TRBJ2-2; maybe TRBD2 (5 bases). In germline, CDR1 is SQVTM, CDR2 ANQGSEA. V was trimmed by 1 base and J by 0 bases, leaving 9 bases between them. The CDR3 has 15 residues. The CDR3 spells CSVEVKGANTGELFF. The CDR3 DNA follows: TGCAGCGTTGAAGTGAAGGGAGCGAACACCGGGGAGCTGTTTTTT.

This clone was seen only a few times. V gene TRBV5-4 combines with J gene TRBJ2-5; 7 nucleotides agree with TRBD2. Germline-derived CDR1 and CDR2 are SGHNT and YYREEE (reference sequence). V dropped 3 bases and J dropped 0; count of bases not matched to a gene: 5. The CDR3 has 15 amino acids. CDR3 coding DNA: TGTGCCAGCAGCTACTCGCGGGGGAACCAAGAGACCCAGTACTTC. This sequence encodes CASSYSRGNQETQYF.

This clone was recorded only once. The chain combines TRBV7-8 with TRBJ1-1; TRBD1 aligns across 8 bases. The CDR3 length is 14 residues. Germline CDR1 is SGHVS and CDR2 is FQNEAQ. J was trimmed by 2 bases and V by 7 bases; bases with no gene match: 6. The CDR3 DNA follows: TGTGCCAGCATTCCTGGGACAGGCAACACTGAAGCTTTCTTT. This gives the protein CASIPGTGNTEAFF.

This clone was counted a few times. This chain connects TRBV5-4 to TRBJ2-7, with a tentative D call TRBD2 (6 bases). Germline V gene lookup returns CDR1 SGHNT and CDR2 YYREEE (reference sequence). Deletions cut 4 bases from V and 2 bases from J, with 7 bases between. CDR3 size: 12 residues. CDR3 protein: CASSAGTYEQYF. CDR3 sequence (DNA): TGTGCCAGCAGCGCGGGGACCTACGAGCAGTACTTC.

V is TRBV29-1 and J is TRBJ2-5; the D gene is possibly TRBD1 (6 bases). Germline V CDR1 and CDR2: SQVTM, ANQGSEA. The V and J ends lost 6 bases and 1 base respectively, with 12 bases between them. The CDR3 length is 13 residues. This CDR3 reads CSVRGQFQETQYF. The CDR3 DNA reads TGCAGCGTGCGAGGACAGTTCCAAGAGACCCAGTACTTC. Combining the CDR3 with reference TRBV29-1 and TRBJ2-5 gives the whole variable domain SAVISQKPSRDICQRGTSLTIQCQVDSQVTMMFWYRQQPGQSLTLIATANQGSEATYESGFVIDKFPISRPNLTFSTLTVSNMSPEDSSIYLCSVRGQFQETQYFGPGTRLLVL.

The genes are TRBV21-1 and TRBJ1-5. TRBV21-1 is noted as a pseudogene. The CDR3 spans 14 residues. CDR3 nucleotide sequence: TGTGCCAGCAGCAAAGGATGGAGCAATCAGCCCCAGCATTTT. As protein: CASSKGWSNQPQHF.

The V call is TRBV7-9, the J call TRBJ2-1, with TRBD2 identical over 9 bases. Trimming took 4 bases from V and 8 from J; bases not matched to a gene: 9. The CDR3 contains 15 residues. Per the germline V gene, CDR1 is SEHNR and CDR2 is FQNEAQ (reference sequence). The CDR3 DNA reads TGTGCCAGCAGCTCCGGACTAGCGCTGGGAGATGAGCAGTTCTTC. It encodes CASSSGLALGDEQFF.

V usage is TRBV15 and J usage is TRBJ2-7, with D perhaps matching TRBD1 (6 bases). Trimming cost V 0 bases and J 3 bases, with 12 bases left between them. Looked up from germline, CDR1 is LNHNV and CDR2 is YYDKDF (reference sequence). The CDR3 contains 15 residues. The DNA for the CDR3 is TGTGCCACCAGCAGAGATTTCTGGGACAACTACGAGCAGTACTTC. This gives the protein CATSRDFWDNYEQYF.

The chain is built from TRBV29-1 and TRBJ2-7; D not resolved. Germline CDR1 and CDR2: SQVTM and ANQGSEA. Deletions cut 7 bases from V and 6 bases from J, with 10 bases between. This CDR3 region has 10 residues. The CDR3 DNA sequence: TGCAGCGCATCACGTCGCGAGCAGTACTTC. Amino acids: CSASRREQYF.

This clone was seen a handful of times. This chain joins TRBV4-1 and TRBJ1-5; D perhaps matches TRBD1 (6 bases). This CDR3 region has 14 residues. Germline CDR1 reads MGHRA; CDR2 reads YSYEKL. V dropped 3 bases and J dropped 3 bases, with 9 bases sitting between them. The CDR3 DNA sequence: TGCGCCAGCAGCCATACAGGGCCCAATCAGCCCCAGCATTTT. It translates to CASSHTGPNQPQHF.